The 23 T cell receptor beta chains below were found in one sample sequenced in a study of CD8+CD57+ T cells in acquired aplastic anemia. Whoever was chosen for sequencing had shown CD8+CD57+ cell expansion by flow cytometry. TCR beta VDJ and CDR3 profiles were obtained from a genomic DNA template. MiXCR, applied by TCRdb to the reads, yields one record per CDR3 protein. Of about 160,000 distinct CDR3 sequences in the sample, more than 45% are singletons; the top ten hold approximately 3%. The specimen was sorted CD4+, CD8+, or CD8+CD57+ T cells (not recorded which) from PBMCs. The receptors were sampled from a human donor with aplastic anemia.

The genes are TRBV9 and TRBJ2-1; D unresolved. This CDR3 comprises 16 residues. The ends were cut back, 4 bases at V and 0 bases at J, with 14 bases in the middle. Germline assignment: CDR1 SGDLS and CDR2 YYNGEE. DNA of the CDR3: TGTGCCAGCAGCCCCCGAGTGCTGAGCTCCTACAATGAGCAGTTCTTC. Amino acid sequence: CASSPRVLSSYNEQFF.

There are many counts of this clonotype. V and J are TRBV10-3 and TRBJ2-2; no clear D gene. V was clipped by 4 bases and J by 5 bases, with 8 bases between them. CDR1 and CDR2 (germline): ENHRY, SYGVKD. The CDR3 is 13 residues long. The CDR3 loop is CAISAVGTGELFF. DNA for the CDR3: TGTGCCATCAGTGCTGTCGGTACCGGGGAGCTGTTTTTT.

This clonotype has at least ten counts. The chain recombines TRBV5-8 with TRBJ2-3; the match to TRBD1 covers 7 bases. With 0 bases clipped from V and 2 bases from J, the junction kept 3 bases outside the gene matches. The CDR3 consists of 15 residues. Germline CDR1 SGHTS, CDR2 YDEGEE. The chain's CDR3 is CASSLATGITDTQYF. The DNA of the CDR3 is TGTGCCAGCAGCTTGGCGACAGGGATCACAGATACGCAGTATTTT.

This clonotype has at least ten counts. This chain uses TRBV6-2 or TRBV6-3 with TRBJ2-7, with D perhaps matching TRBD1 or TRBD2 (5 bases each). This CDR3 region has 14 residues. In germline, CDR1 is MNHEY, CDR2 SVGEGT. Trimming removed 2 bases at V and 4 bases at J, with 12 bases between. The CDR3 DNA reads TGTGCCAGCAGTTACGGGACGGTGCAGTACGAGCAGTACTTC. Translation gives CASSYGTVQYEQYF.

The genes are TRBV6-1 and TRBJ1-2; 10 bases line up with TRBD1. Trimming took 7 bases from V and 8 from J; bases not matched to a gene: 4. The germline V gene has CDR1 MNHNS and CDR2 SASEGT. The CDR3 length is 12 residues. Written as DNA, the CDR3 is TGTGCCAGCAAGGCGGGACAGGGGGGCTACACCTTC. Encoded protein: CASKAGQGGYTF.

The chain combines TRBV10-3 with TRBJ1-5; D call uncertain. Germline V gives CDR1 ENHRY, CDR2 SYGVKD. This CDR3 contains 13 residues. Trimming removed 6 bases at V and 6 bases at J, with 12 bases between. The CDR3: CAIRDGSGQPQHF. CDR3 bases: TGTGCCATCAGGGACGGGTCCGGTCAGCCCCAGCATTTT.

The rearrangement joins TRBV15 to TRBJ1-2, with 9 bases that match TRBD1. This CDR3 is 16 amino acids long. Germline V lookup: CDR1 LNHNV, CDR2 YYDKDF (reference sequence). V was clipped by 0 bases and J by 4 bases; unmatched bases: 6. The CDR3 nucleotides are TGTGCCACCAGCAGAGATCGCCCGGGACAGGGCTATGGCTACACCTTC. Residues: CATSRDRPGQGYGYTF.

The chain couples TRBV10-3 to TRBJ1-4; D remains unclear. This CDR3 is built from 15 residues. CDR1 ENHRY and CDR2 SYGVKD come from the germline V gene. V lost 0 bases to trimming and J lost 4 bases, with 9 bases between them. The chain's CDR3 is CAISESRAGNEKLFF. CDR3 sequence (DNA): TGTGCCATCAGTGAGTCACGCGCGGGTAATGAAAAACTGTTTTTT.

This clonotype was seen only a few times. A read error may account for a junction end that differs from germline. The chain links TRBV7-7 to TRBJ2-3; D ambiguous. The length of the CDR3 is 13 residues. Germline assignment: CDR1 SSHAT and CDR2 FNYEAQ (reference sequence). The DNA of the CDR3 is TGTGCTAGCAGCCCACTCACCCCAGATACGCAGTATTTT. This encodes CASSPLTPDTQYF.

This clonotype was observed a few times. The chain carries TRBV2 and TRBJ2-5; perhaps TRBD2 as D (5 bases). Per the germline V gene, CDR1 is SNHLY and CDR2 is FYNNEI. V was trimmed by 5 bases and J by 4 bases, leaving 8 bases between them. The length of the CDR3 is 12 residues. The CDR3 sequence: CASSYSVETQYF. As DNA, the CDR3 is TGTGCCAGCAGTTATAGCGTAGAGACCCAGTACTTC.

The sample holds a few counts of this clonotype. The chain combines TRBV2 with TRBJ1-1; a possible D gene is TRBD1 (5 bases). V was shortened by 6 bases and J by 5 bases, with 10 bases between the two germline ends. The CDR3 length is 12 residues. Germline V gene sequence: CDR1 SNHLY, CDR2 FYNNEI. CDR3 bases: TGTGCCAGCAGAGGTTGGGGGACTGAAGCTTTCTTT. Translation: CASRGWGTEAFF.

The table lists this clonotype with many counts. This chain connects TRBV12-3 or TRBV12-4 to TRBJ2-3; 10 positions agree with TRBD2. Trimming cost V 4 bases and J 6 bases; bases outside gene matches: 7. The CDR3 is 15 amino acids. CDR3 DNA sequence: TGTGCCAGCAGTTCCCAGACTAGCGGGCCTGATACGCAGTATTTT. Protein product: CASSSQTSGPDTQYF.

With respect to this clonotype: This CDR3 fails to terminate in the conserved phenylalanine or tryptophan, so it likely reflects a read error. The gene calls are TRBV20-1 and TRBJ1-1; no definite D call. The germline V gene encodes CDR1 DFQATT and CDR2 SNEGSKA (reference sequence). The CDR3 loop spans 11 amino acids. The V end lost 0 bases, the J end lost 5 bases, and 4 bases lay between the germline ends. For the CDR3, the DNA is TGCAGTGCTAGAGATCATACTGAAGCTTTCTCT. Residues: CSARDHTEAFS.

This clonotype was counted at least ten times. Compared with germline, one end of the junction differs, possibly owing to a read error. V gene TRBV15 combines with J gene TRBJ2-1; D uncertain. The CDR3 runs to 13 residues. Germline-derived CDR1 and CDR2 are LNHNV and YYDKDF (reference sequence). CDR3 DNA sequence: TGTGCCACCAGCAGAGATTGGCCCAATCAGCAGTTCTTC. It specifies CATSRDWPNQQFF.

The chain joins TRBV10-3 to TRBJ2-3; the match to TRBD1 covers 10 bases. Germline CDR1 reads ENHRY; CDR2 reads SYGVKD. This CDR3 comprises 14 residues. Trimming removed 10 bases from V and 2 bases from J; junction bases left unmatched: 6. This chain's CDR3 is CATVDRGYTDTQYF. The CDR3 nucleotides are TGTGCCACCGTGGACAGGGGGTACACAGATACGCAGTATTTT.

This clonotype was detected ten times or more. The J gene is TRBJ2-7, the V gene TRBV6-1; either TRBD1 or TRBD2 may supply D (5 bases each). CDR1 is MNHNS and CDR2 is SASEGT in the germline V gene. This CDR3 has 14 residues. The ends were cut back, 6 bases at V and 7 bases at J, with 19 bases in the middle. CDR3 bases: TGTGCCAGCAGACCCGGGACCGCCTCCGGGGAGCAGTACTTC. This gives the protein CASRPGTASGEQYF.

The chain couples TRBV24-1 to TRBJ2-7; D may be TRBD1 (6 bases). Germline CDR1 is KGHDR and CDR2 is SFDVKD. With 0 bases removed from V and 2 bases from J, the gap between germline ends came to 10 bases. This CDR3 has 15 amino acids. CDR3 region: CATSDLQGSTYEQYF. In DNA form, the CDR3 reads TGTGCCACCAGTGATTTGCAGGGGTCAACCTACGAGCAGTACTTC.

The V call is TRBV7-9, the J call TRBJ1-2; 9 bases match TRBD1. The trim removed 3 bases at V and 8 bases at J, leaving 7 bases unmatched. The germline gives CDR1 SEHNR, CDR2 FQNEAQ (reference sequence). CDR3 length: 14 residues. DNA of the CDR3: TGTGCCAGCAGCTTGGGACAGGGTGCGGGCGGCTACACCTTC. As protein: CASSLGQGAGGYTF.

V and J are TRBV7-7 and TRBJ2-3; 7 nucleotides agree with TRBD2. Germline V gene lookup returns CDR1 SSHAT and CDR2 FNYEAQ (reference sequence). This CDR3 is built from 16 residues. J gave up 2 bases and V 1 base, and 6 bases lay outside the gene matches. The CDR3: CASSLEPAGSTDTQYF. CDR3 sequence (DNA): TGTGCCAGCAGCTTAGAGCCAGCGGGGTCCACAGATACGCAGTATTTT.

There are a few counts of this clonotype. This chain connects TRBV11-1 to TRBJ1-5, with a weak D call TRBD1 (5 bases). This CDR3 contains 16 residues. From germline, CDR1 is SGHAT and CDR2 FQDESV (reference sequence). V was shortened by 0 bases and J by 1 base, with 10 bases between the two germline ends. CDR3 coding DNA: TGTGCCAGCAGCTTAGCAATAGGGGAGAGCAATCAGCCCCAGCATTTT. Translation: CASSLAIGESNQPQHF.

The V and J genes are TRBV18 and TRBJ2-5; D remains ambiguous. This CDR3 is built from 13 residues. Germline V CDR1 and CDR2: KGHSH, LQKENI. The ends were cut back, 2 bases at V and 5 bases at J, with 9 bases in the middle. The CDR3 DNA reads TGTGCCAGCTCACCAGTGATACATGAGACCCAGTACTTC. Its translation: CASSPVIHETQYF.

The CDR3 region is CATSREGPDIRGEYEQYF. Here the CDR3 DNA reads TGTGCCACCAGCAGAGAAGGCCCCGACATCCGAGGGGAGTACGAGCAGTACTTC. The rearrangement uses TRBV15 and TRBJ2-7; perhaps D is TRBD1 or TRBD2 (5 bases each). The V gene lost 0 bases and the J gene lost 4 bases, with 22 bases spanning the gap. Germline assignment: CDR1 LNHNV and CDR2 YYDKDF (reference sequence). The CDR3 is 18 residues long.

The rearrangement links TRBV7-2 to TRBJ2-5; D call uncertain. CDR1 and CDR2 (germline): SGHTA, FQGNSA. The CDR3 consists of 15 residues. V was cut by 1 base and J by 7 bases, with 16 bases left in between. CDR3 DNA sequence: TGTGCCAGCAGCTTAGAAGGGCGCCGGGTAGTGACCCAGTACTTC. It is translated as CASSLEGRRVVTQYF.